A single sample gave rise to the 26 T cell receptor beta chains below, sequenced in a study of blood T cell repertoires in COVID-19. Assay used: immunoSEQ multiplex PCR; TCRdb lists only in-frame clones, some missing. In the table there are tens of thousands of clones, more than 75% of which are singletons. Sequencing input: peripheral blood. These receptors all stem from a woman of 80 years or more with active COVID-19.

The chain recombines TRBV29-1 with TRBJ2-1, with D tentatively TRBD1 (5 bases). Looked up from germline, CDR1 is SQVTM and CDR2 is ANQGSEA. This CDR3 is built from 14 residues. The V end was cut by 7 bases, the J end by 8 bases, with 21 bases between. CDR3 nucleotide sequence: TGCAGCGCGCGACCCAGGGCTAGTCTCCATGAGCAGTTCTTC. Translated, it gives CSARPRASLHEQFF.

V and J are TRBV21-1 and TRBJ2-3; the DNA was not compared with TRBD2, the D call given in the table. TRBV21-1 is reported as a pseudogene. The CDR3 length is 16 residues. The CDR3 region has the DNA TGTGCCAGCAGCAAGAAAGCGGGAGCATGCACAGATACGCAGTATTTT. Translation gives CASSKKAGACTDTQYF.

V gene TRBV11-3 combines with J gene TRBJ2-3; D possibly corresponds to TRBD2 (5 bases). V was trimmed by 1 base and J by 3 bases, leaving 14 bases between them. The germline gives CDR1 SGHNT, CDR2 YENEEA. The CDR3 is 16 residues long. The CDR3 is CASSLGGLGETDTQYF. The CDR3 DNA reads as TGTGCCAGCAGCTTAGGAGGGTTGGGAGAAACAGATACGCAGTATTTT.

This clone was recorded a few times. The V gene is TRBV5-1, the J gene TRBJ2-7, with 11 nucleotides matching TRBD1. Losses at the gene ends were 4 bases for V and 3 bases for J; bases not matched to a gene: 6. There are 15 residues in the CDR3. Germline V gene sequence: CDR1 SGHRS, CDR2 YFSETQ. The CDR3 DNA reads as TGCGCCAGCAGCGGAGGGACAGGGGGAGACTACGAGCAGTACTTC. Protein sequence: CASSGGTGGDYEQYF.

J is TRBJ2-1 and V is TRBV5-1, with 12 bases that match TRBD2. The J segment lost 6 bases and the V segment lost 3 bases, leaving 7 bases of the junction unmatched. Germline CDR1 is SGHRS and CDR2 is YFSETQ. There are 16 residues in the CDR3. The CDR3 loop is CASSSLAGGVRNEQFF. Written as DNA, the CDR3 is TGCGCCAGCAGCTCTCTAGCGGGAGGGGTTCGCAATGAGCAGTTCTTC.

This clone has a single count. This rearrangement joins TRBV5-5 to TRBJ2-6, with 8 bases aligning to TRBD1. This CDR3 is built from 16 residues. The V gene end was trimmed by 1 base and the J gene end by 2 bases; junction bases not matched to a gene: 2. CDR1 and CDR2 from the germline V gene are SGHKS and YYEKEE (reference sequence). CDR3 protein: CASSLLQGAGANVLTF. The CDR3 bases are TGTGCCAGCAGCTTGCTACAGGGGGCTGGGGCCAACGTCCTGACTTTC. The whole variable domain, remainder taken from reference TRBV5-5 and TRBJ2-6, is DAGVTQSPTHLIKTRGQQVTLRCSPISGHKSVSWYQQVLGQGPQFIFQYYEKEERGRGNFPDRFSARQFPNYSSELNVNALLLGDSALYLCASSLLQGAGANVLTFGAGSRLTVL.

The rearrangement uses TRBV19 and TRBJ2-7; 10 nucleotides align to TRBD1. The CDR3 loop spans 15 amino acids. Trimming cost V 3 bases and J 0 bases; bases outside gene matches: 2. Germline CDR1 is LNHDA and CDR2 is SQIVND (reference sequence). CDR3 bases: TGTGCCAGTAGTATGGACAGGGGGAACTCCTACGAGCAGTACTTC. Translating gives CASSMDRGNSYEQYF.

The chain has TRBV18 and TRBJ1-2; D might be TRBD1 (5 bases). CDR3 length: 13 amino acids. Germline V gives CDR1 KGHSH, CDR2 LQKENI. V dropped 4 bases and J dropped 6 bases, with 12 bases sitting between them. The DNA for the CDR3 is TGTGCCAGCTCACAGACAGAAGGAGATGGCTACACCTTC. Amino acid sequence: CASSQTEGDGYTF.

The J gene is TRBJ2-7, the V gene TRBV11-3, with TRBD1 matching 7 bases. Germline assignment: CDR1 SGHNT and CDR2 YENEEA. This CDR3 is built from 13 residues. V was clipped by 1 base and J by 5 bases; unmatched bases: 2. CDR3 bases: TGTGCCAGCAGCTTAGGACAGGGTGACGAGCAGTACTTC. Protein product: CASSLGQGDEQYF. The whole variable domain, remainder taken from reference TRBV11-3 and TRBJ2-7, is EAGVVQSPRYKIIEKKQPVAFWCNPISGHNTLYWYLQNLGQGPELLIRYENEEAVDDSQLPKDRFSAERLKGVDSTLKIQPAELGDSAVYLCASSLGQGDEQYFGPGTRLTVT.

The V call is TRBV27, the J call TRBJ2-7; 7 nucleotides line up with TRBD1. The CDR3 totals 13 residues. The ends lost 2 bases at V and 4 bases at J; junction bases unmatched: 2. Per the germline V gene, CDR1 is MNHEY and CDR2 is SMNVEV (reference sequence). The CDR3 spells CASSLRQGYEQYF. The CDR3 DNA sequence: TGTGCCAGCAGTTTACGACAGGGTTACGAGCAGTACTTC.

This clone has just a few counts. This chain links TRBV12-3 or TRBV12-4 with TRBJ1-4; the D is unclear. The ends were cut back, 7 bases at V and 3 bases at J, with 9 bases in the middle. The CDR3 spans 13 residues. CDR3 DNA sequence: TGTGCCAGCACCCAACTAGCTAATGAAAAACTGTTTTTT. This gives the protein CASTQLANEKLFF.

This chain links TRBV9 with TRBJ2-7; 7 bases align to TRBD1. The ends lost 4 bases at V and 6 bases at J; junction bases unmatched: 10. Germline-derived CDR1 and CDR2 are SGDLS and YYNGEE. The CDR3 has 14 amino acids. The CDR3 spells CASSPRDSGGEQYF. The CDR3 DNA sequence: TGTGCCAGCAGCCCTCGGGACAGTGGGGGCGAGCAGTACTTC.

This rearrangement joins TRBV10-3 to TRBJ1-2; D remains unclear. The V gene lost 3 bases and the J gene lost 0 bases, with 8 bases spanning the gap. In germline, CDR1 is ENHRY, CDR2 SYGVKD. CDR3 size: 14 residues. CDR3 nucleotide sequence: TGTGCCATCAGTGATACAACAACTAACTATGGCTACACCTTC. As protein: CAISDTTTNYGYTF.

The rearrangement links TRBV3-1 (or the pseudogene TRBV3-2) to TRBJ1-3; TRBD1 matches at 8 bases. The CDR3 loop spans 16 amino acids. Germline lookup yields CDR1 LGHDT and CDR2 YNNKEL (reference sequence). J lost 2 bases, V lost 4 bases, and 7 bases had no gene match. This chain's CDR3 is CASSLGATGAGNTIYF. CDR3 bases: TGTGCCAGCAGCCTCGGGGCGACAGGGGCTGGAAACACCATATATTTT.

The rearrangement links TRBV10-3 to TRBJ2-1, with a possible D match to TRBD2 (6 bases). Germline V gene lookup returns CDR1 ENHRY and CDR2 SYGVKD. The CDR3 is made up of 15 amino acids. V lost 2 bases and J 1 base, leaving 9 bases between the germline ends. This CDR3 is CAISEEAGSYNEQFF. CDR3 bases: TGTGCCATCAGTGAGGAAGCGGGTTCCTACAATGAGCAGTTCTTC.

The genes are TRBV9 and TRBJ2-2; TRBD2 matches at 10 bases. Germline trimming cut 0 bases from V and 7 bases from J; bases unmatched to any gene: 3. Germline-derived CDR1 and CDR2 are SGDLS and YYNGEE. The CDR3 loop spans 15 amino acids. CDR3 bases: TGTGCCAGCAGCGTAGTGCCTAGCGGGAGCGGGGAGCTGTTTTTT. Translating it yields CASSVVPSGSGELFF.

This clone was counted a few times. The chain is built from TRBV9 and TRBJ2-3, with TRBD2 identical over 14 bases. Per the germline V gene, CDR1 is SGDLS and CDR2 is YYNGEE. The CDR3 has 17 residues. The V and J ends lost 3 bases and 4 bases, in that order; junction bases with no gene match: 7. The CDR3 coding sequence is TGTGCCAGCAGCGGCCCCGGGACTAGCGGGAGAGCAGATACGCAGTATTTT. Translating gives CASSGPGTSGRADTQYF. The full variable domain, rest sourced from reference TRBV9 and TRBJ2-3, is DSGVTQTPKHLITATGQRVTLRCSPRSGDLSVYWYQQSLDQGLQFLIQYYNGEERAKGNILERFSAQQFPDLHSELNLSSLELGDSALYFCASSGPGTSGRADTQYFGPGTRLTVL.

This chain uses TRBV5-4 with TRBJ1-4; tentatively, D is TRBD1 (6 bases). V was clipped by 0 bases and J by 8 bases, with 14 bases between them. This CDR3 has 15 residues. The germline CDR1 and CDR2 sequences are SGHNT and YYREEE (reference sequence). CDR3 bases: TGTGCCAGCAGCTTGGTGAGGGGGGGCGAAGAAAAACTGTTTTTT. Protein sequence: CASSLVRGGEEKLFF.

V usage is TRBV6-4 and J usage is TRBJ2-1; TRBD2 agrees at 8 bases. The CDR3 runs to 15 residues. V gave up 5 bases and J gave up 7 bases; unmatched junction bases: 10. The germline CDR1 and CDR2 sequences are MRHNA and SNTAGT. CDR3 amino acids: CASSHRGTSRNEQFF. The CDR3 DNA reads as TGTGCCAGCAGTCATAGGGGGACTAGTCGTAATGAGCAGTTCTTC.

The chain carries TRBV6-5 and TRBJ1-5; D is uncertain. V gave up 7 bases and J gave up 1 base, with 11 bases separating them. Germline CDR1 reads MNHEY; CDR2 reads SVGAGI. The CDR3 has 14 amino acids. The CDR3 region has the DNA TGTGCCAGCACGAGGGTTTTCAGCAATCAGCCCCAGCATTTT. Protein: CASTRVFSNQPQHF.

The chain recombines TRBV3-1 (or the pseudogene TRBV3-2) with TRBJ2-5; weak D call: TRBD2 (5 bases). This CDR3 has 15 amino acids. The V end was cut by 4 bases, the J end by 5 bases, with 17 bases between. Germline V gene data show CDR1 as LGHDT and CDR2 as YNNKEL (reference sequence). Here the CDR3 reads CASSLPRLRGETQYF. The CDR3 DNA reads as TGTGCCAGCAGCCTCCCCAGGCTCCGGGGTGAGACCCAGTACTTC.

The CDR3 DNA reads as TGTGCCAGCAGCTCCGGACAGGTTAGCAATCAGCCCCAGCATTTT. Translating gives CASSSGQVSNQPQHF. The genes are TRBV7-2 and TRBJ1-5; 7 bases agree with TRBD1. Germline V gives CDR1 SGHTA, CDR2 FQGNSA. V dropped 4 bases and J dropped 0; count of bases not matched to a gene: 3. This CDR3 has 15 residues.

The chain is built from TRBV7-2 and TRBJ1-2, with D tentatively TRBD1 (6 bases). The CDR3 consists of 16 residues. Germline V gene data show CDR1 as SGHTA and CDR2 as FQGNSA. V lost 0 bases and J lost 2, with 13 bases in between. The CDR3 region has the DNA TGTGCCAGCAGCTTAGCTTTGGGACACCTAAACTATGGCTACACCTTC. Translating gives CASSLALGHLNYGYTF.

This chain links TRBV5-1 with TRBJ2-3; D perhaps matches TRBD2 (6 bases). V was shortened by 5 bases and J by 1 base, with 14 bases between the two germline ends. The germline gives CDR1 SGHRS, CDR2 YFSETQ. CDR3 length: 15 amino acids. CDR3 protein: CASSFGTPRTDTQYF. DNA of the CDR3: TGCGCCAGCAGTTTCGGGACTCCTCGCACAGATACGCAGTATTTT.

In this sample, this clone turned up many times. This chain links TRBV5-5 with TRBJ2-1; no firm D call. V gave up 2 bases and J gave up 6 bases, with 15 bases separating them. CDR1 and CDR2 (germline): SGHKS, YYEKEE (reference sequence). The CDR3 sequence is 15 residues long. The CDR3 nucleotides are TGTGCCAGCAGCTTCACTATTCAGTCGGGCAATGAGCAGTTCTTC. Translating gives CASSFTIQSGNEQFF. Full variable domain (rest looked up from reference TRBV5-5 and TRBJ2-1): DAGVTQSPTHLIKTRGQQVTLRCSPISGHKSVSWYQQVLGQGPQFIFQYYEKEERGRGNFPDRFSARQFPNYSSELNVNALLLGDSALYLCASSFTIQSGNEQFFGPGTRLTVL.

J is TRBJ2-5 and V is TRBV7-9; D unclear. Germline V lookup: CDR1 SEHNR, CDR2 FQNEAQ (reference sequence). Deletions cut 5 bases from V and 6 bases from J, with 22 bases between. The CDR3 is made up of 16 amino acids. The CDR3 spells CASSPRDGLELKTQYF. CDR3 DNA: TGTGCCAGCAGCCCCCGTGATGGGCTCGAGCTTAAGACCCAGTACTTC. Using reference TRBV7-9 and TRBJ2-5 for the parts outside the CDR3, the full variable domain is DTGVSQNPRHKITKRGQNVTFRCDPISEHNRLYWYRQTLGQGPEFLTYFQNEAQLEKSRLLSDRFSAERPKGSFSTLEIQRTEQGDSAMYLCASSPRDGLELKTQYFGPGTRLLVL.